What follows are 25 T cell receptor beta chains derived from one specimen sequenced in a study of regulatory T cells in long-lasting Graves disease. Stated time point: persistent/refractory GD, antithyroid drugs over 5 years with positive TRAb. Making the TCR library involved RNA that had been extracted from PBMCs. Combining iRepertoire HTBI primers with Arm-PCR of CDR3 regions, the authors built TCR beta libraries. TCRdb re-analysed the multiplex PCR reads in MiXCR, keeping a single row per CDR3 protein. This table has roughly 450,000 distinct CDR3 sequences, about 22% appearing once. The source material was peripheral blood mononuclear cells (PBMCs), sampled when the disease was refractory, from a patient treated with antithyroid drugs. All receptors derive from a female donor with Graves disease.

This clonotype was found a few times. V gene TRBV28 combines with J gene TRBJ1-6; TRBD1 is a possible D gene (6 bases). Trimming shortened V by 5 bases and J by 5 bases, and 13 bases separated the two germline ends. The germline V gene has CDR1 MDHEN and CDR2 SYDVKM. The CDR3 is made up of 15 amino acids. CDR3 protein: CASSEDSVNNSPLHF. The CDR3 DNA is TGTGCCAGCAGTGAGGACAGTGTAAATAATTCACCCCTCCACTTT.

CDR3 amino acids: CASSVPNEKLFF. The CDR3, as DNA: TGTGCCAGCAGCGTCCCTAATGAAAAACTGTTTTTT. The gene calls are TRBV7-9 and TRBJ1-4; D is uncertain. Germline V CDR1 and CDR2: SEHNR, FQNEAQ (reference sequence). This CDR3 contains 12 residues. Trimming took off 5 bases at V and 3 bases at J, with 4 bases between the two ends. The whole variable domain, remainder taken from reference TRBV7-9 and TRBJ1-4, is DTGVSQNPRHKITKRGQNVTFRCDPISEHNRLYWYRQTLGQGPEFLTYFQNEAQLEKSRLLSDRFSAERPKGSFSTLEIQRTEQGDSAMYLCASSVPNEKLFFGSGTQLSVL.

V is TRBV7-9 and J is TRBJ2-7; D is possibly TRBD1 (6 bases). The CDR3 covers 14 residues. Trimming pared 1 base from V and 5 bases from J, leaving 12 bases between. Germline-derived CDR1 and CDR2 are SEHNR and FQNEAQ (reference sequence). The CDR3 sequence is CASSLEVGANEQYF. The CDR3 coding sequence is TGTGCCAGCAGCTTAGAGGTGGGGGCGAACGAGCAGTACTTC. Complete variable domain (other parts from reference TRBV7-9 and TRBJ2-7): DTGVSQNPRHKITKRGQNVTFRCDPISEHNRLYWYRQTLGQGPEFLTYFQNEAQLEKSRLLSDRFSAERPKGSFSTLEIQRTEQGDSAMYLCASSLEVGANEQYFGPGTRLTVT.

This clonotype was picked up a small number of times. The CDR3 is CASRELGTLRGNQPQHF. CDR3 coding DNA: TGTGCCAGCAGGGAATTAGGGACCCTCAGGGGCAATCAGCCCCAGCATTTT. This chain uses TRBV6-1 with TRBJ1-5; D is perhaps TRBD1 (5 bases). The V end was cut by 6 bases, the J end by 2 bases, with 20 bases between. In germline, CDR1 is MNHNS, CDR2 SASEGT. The CDR3 covers 17 residues.

This clonotype was recorded at least ten times. This chain joins TRBV28 and TRBJ1-2; D is uncertain. V gave up 6 bases and J gave up 2 bases, with 10 bases separating them. This CDR3 comprises 13 residues. In germline, CDR1 is MDHEN, CDR2 SYDVKM. The CDR3 loop is CASSKKPNYGYTF. The CDR3 nucleotides read TGTGCCAGCAGCAAAAAACCCAACTATGGCTACACCTTC.

This clonotype was detected many times. The V and J genes are TRBV7-9 and TRBJ2-7, with D possibly TRBD1 on 6 matching bases. CDR3 length: 14 amino acids. The germline V gene encodes CDR1 SEHNR and CDR2 FQNEAQ (reference sequence). The V end was cut by 5 bases, the J end by 2 bases, with 13 bases between. In DNA form, the CDR3 reads TGTGCCAGCAGCCCCCGACAGGCGGCCTACGAGCAGTACTTC. As protein: CASSPRQAAYEQYF.

V is TRBV28 and J is TRBJ2-2, with TRBD1 matching 8 bases. V lost 4 bases and J lost 5; bases outside the gene matches: 3. CDR1 is MDHEN, CDR2 SYDVKM, per germline. This CDR3 is 14 amino acids long. The CDR3 here is CASSYNRGTGELFF. As DNA, the CDR3 is TGTGCCAGCAGTTACAACAGGGGGACCGGGGAGCTGTTTTTT.

V is TRBV4-1 and J is TRBJ1-6, with D possibly TRBD1 on 5 matching bases. In germline, CDR1 is MGHRA, CDR2 YSYEKL. Trimming took 0 bases from V and 9 from J, leaving 12 bases between them. This CDR3 is built from 15 residues. CDR3 residues: CASSQDRIGTSPLHF. Written as DNA, the CDR3 is TGCGCCAGCAGCCAAGATCGAATAGGGACTTCACCCCTCCACTTT.

This clonotype was observed at least ten times. V and J are TRBV28 and TRBJ1-2, with 8 bases lining up with TRBD1. V was clipped by 11 bases and J by 2 bases; unmatched bases: 10. The CDR3 covers 14 residues. CDR1 is MDHEN, CDR2 SYDVKM, per germline. The CDR3 here is CAAKRGQGNYGYTF. The CDR3 DNA sequence: TGTGCCGCCAAAAGAGGACAGGGCAACTATGGCTACACCTTC.

Many counts were recorded for this clonotype. J is TRBJ1-5 and V is TRBV28; D uncertain. Per germline, CDR1 MDHEN and CDR2 SYDVKM. Trimming cost V 3 bases and J 8 bases, with 11 bases left between them. The CDR3 consists of 13 residues. The DNA for the CDR3 is TGTGCCAGCAGTTTCCATATAGGCAAGCCCCAGCATTTT. This gives the protein CASSFHIGKPQHF.

The V gene is TRBV3-1, the J gene TRBJ2-5, with D perhaps being TRBD1 or TRBD2 (5 bases each). The germline CDR1 and CDR2 sequences are LGHDT and YNNKEL (reference sequence). This CDR3 region has 15 residues. Deletions cut 1 base from V and 4 bases from J, with 13 bases between. Here the CDR3 DNA reads TGTGCCAGCAGCCAAGGTTATCGGGGCGGAGAGACCCAGTACTTC. Its translation: CASSQGYRGGETQYF.

This clonotype came up many times. The V and J genes are TRBV28 and TRBJ1-1; D might be TRBD1 (5 bases). V was pared by 4 bases and J by 1 base, with 19 bases between. The CDR3 length is 17 residues. Germline lookup yields CDR1 MDHEN and CDR2 SYDVKM. The CDR3 bases are TGTGCCAGCAGTTCCACGGGGCGGGCGATGACGAACACTGAAGCTTTCTTT. It translates to CASSSTGRAMTNTEAFF.

This clonotype was counted ten times or more. At one end, the junction sequence differs from germline, possibly due to a read error. The chain employs TRBV28 and TRBJ1-2; no clear D. Germline CDR1 MDHEN, CDR2 SYDVKM. The CDR3 has 12 amino acids. DNA for the CDR3: TGTGCCAGCAGTTCCCCCACCTATGGTTACACCTTC. Its protein product is CASSSPTYGYTF.

In its sample, this clonotype ranks as medium-sized. The V call is TRBV7-2, the J call TRBJ1-2; TRBD1 matches 10 bases. The J segment lost 7 bases and the V segment lost 5 bases, leaving 4 bases of the junction unmatched. This CDR3 has 13 amino acids. Germline V CDR1 and CDR2: SGHTA, FQGNSA. The CDR3 reads CASSPGQGSGYTF. CDR3 bases: TGTGCCAGCAGCCCGGGACAGGGGAGTGGCTACACCTTC. Drawing the rest from reference TRBV7-2 and TRBJ1-2, the complete variable domain is GAGVSQSPSNKVTEKGKDVELRCDPISGHTALYWYRQSLGQGLEFLIYFQGNSAPDKSGLPSDRFSAERTGGSVSTLTIQRTQQEDSAVYLCASSPGQGSGYTFGSGTRLTVV.

In its sample, this clonotype was seen many times. The chain couples TRBV6-5 to TRBJ1-2; tentatively, D is TRBD1 (5 bases). This CDR3 has 17 amino acids. V gave up 2 bases and J gave up 1 base, with 17 bases separating them. The V gene's germline CDR1 is MNHEY and CDR2 SVGAGI. The CDR3 reads CASSYGGAGAFNYGYTF. CDR3 sequence (DNA): TGTGCCAGCAGTTACGGGGGAGCGGGCGCGTTTAACTATGGCTACACCTTC.

The chain carries TRBV4-2 and TRBJ1-3, with 7 positions matching TRBD1. Germline-derived CDR1 and CDR2 are LGHNA and YNFKEQ. V lost 4 bases to trimming and J lost 2 bases; unmatched junction nucleotides: 5. The CDR3 spans 15 residues. In DNA form, the CDR3 reads TGTGCCAGCAGCCGGGGACAGATGACTGGAAACACCATATATTTT. Translated, it gives CASSRGQMTGNTIYF.

The chain links TRBV5-1 to TRBJ1-4; D is unresolved. Trimming shortened V by 2 bases and J by 7 bases, and 12 bases separated the two germline ends. The CDR3 extends over 14 amino acids. Germline V gene data show CDR1 as SGHRS and CDR2 as YFSETQ. CDR3 residues: CASSFLRSGEKLFF. CDR3 nucleotides: TGCGCCAGCAGCTTTCTCAGGTCCGGTGAAAAACTGTTTTTT.

V usage is TRBV7-3 and J usage is TRBJ2-6, with no clear D. Germline assignment: CDR1 SGHTA and CDR2 FQGTGA. V lost 0 bases, J lost 2 bases, and 5 bases lay in between. The CDR3 loop spans 15 amino acids. The CDR3 spells CASSLTRAGANVLTF. CDR3 nucleotide sequence: TGTGCCAGCAGCTTAACACGGGCTGGGGCCAACGTCCTGACTTTC.

This clonotype came up many times. CDR3 residues: CSVYQGADEKLFF. DNA of the CDR3: TGCAGCGTTTATCAGGGGGCAGATGAAAAACTGTTTTTT. V and J are TRBV29-1 and TRBJ1-4; 8 bases match TRBD1. This CDR3 is built from 13 residues. V shed 5 bases and J 6 bases; nucleotides not matched to a gene: 5. The germline V gene has CDR1 SQVTM and CDR2 ANQGSEA.

This clonotype was seen at least ten times. The chain links TRBV6-1 to TRBJ1-1; D is undetermined. V lost 6 bases to trimming and J lost 1 base, with 12 bases between them. This CDR3 region has 14 residues. Germline-derived CDR1 and CDR2 are MNHNS and SASEGT. The CDR3 nucleotides are TGTGCCAGCAGAACTTCGACTGGGAACACTGAAGCTTTCTTT. As protein: CASRTSTGNTEAFF.

This chain joins TRBV12-3 or TRBV12-4 and TRBJ1-6; 7 bases map to TRBD1. The CDR3 contains 15 residues. With V trimmed by 1 base and J by 7 bases, 4 bases remained unmatched. In DNA, the CDR3 is TGTGCCAGCAGTTTAGTCTGGACAGGAAATTCACCCCTCCACTTT. This translates into CASSLVWTGNSPLHF.

The CDR3 here is CAWSVEATYTHYGYTF. Written as DNA, the CDR3 is TGTGCCTGGAGTGTAGAGGCGACTTACACTCACTATGGCTACACCTTC. The chain employs TRBV30 and TRBJ1-2; D not certain. The CDR3 sequence is 16 residues long. Germline V lookup: CDR1 GTSNPN, CDR2 SVGIG (reference sequence). V was pared by 0 bases and J by 3 bases, with 17 bases between.

This chain links TRBV19 with TRBJ2-7; 10 nucleotides line up with TRBD2. V gave up 9 bases and J gave up 0 bases; unmatched junction bases: 14. The V gene's germline CDR1 is LNHDA and CDR2 SQIVND (reference sequence). The CDR3 is 17 amino acids. The CDR3 region has the DNA TGTGCCAGAGAGGGGGGGCTAGCGGGAGTCGACTCCTACGAGCAGTACTTC. Residues: CAREGGLAGVDSYEQYF.

Only a few counts were recorded for this clonotype. The chain combines TRBV12-3 or TRBV12-4 with TRBJ2-5; D not resolved. Between the trimmed V and J ends, which lost 3 bases and 5 bases, there was a span of 10 bases. CDR3 size: 13 residues. The CDR3 sequence is CASSFERDETQYF. CDR3 bases: TGTGCCAGCAGTTTTGAAAGGGATGAGACCCAGTACTTC.

This clonotype was counted at least ten times. The chain links TRBV7-2 to TRBJ1-6, with a possible D match to TRBD1 (5 bases). V shed 4 bases and J shed 5 bases, with 9 bases lying between them. Germline V gene lookup returns CDR1 SGHTA and CDR2 FQGNSA. The CDR3 loop spans 14 amino acids. The CDR3 sequence: CASSSTVDNSPLHF. DNA of the CDR3: TGTGCCAGCAGCTCGACAGTCGATAATTCACCCCTCCACTTT.